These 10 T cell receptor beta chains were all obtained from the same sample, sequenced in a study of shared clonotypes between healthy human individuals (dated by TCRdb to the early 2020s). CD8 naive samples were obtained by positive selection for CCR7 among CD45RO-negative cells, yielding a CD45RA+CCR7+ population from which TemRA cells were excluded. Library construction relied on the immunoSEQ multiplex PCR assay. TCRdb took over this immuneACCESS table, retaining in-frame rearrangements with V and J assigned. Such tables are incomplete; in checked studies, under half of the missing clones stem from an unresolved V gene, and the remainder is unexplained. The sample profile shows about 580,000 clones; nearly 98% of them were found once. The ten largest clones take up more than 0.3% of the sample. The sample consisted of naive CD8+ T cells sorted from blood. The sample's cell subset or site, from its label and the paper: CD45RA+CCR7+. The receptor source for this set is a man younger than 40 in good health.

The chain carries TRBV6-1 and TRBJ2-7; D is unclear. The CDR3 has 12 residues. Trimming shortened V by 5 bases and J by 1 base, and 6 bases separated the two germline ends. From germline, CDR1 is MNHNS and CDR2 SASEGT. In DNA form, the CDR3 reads TGTGCCAGCAGTCCCACATCCTACGAGCAGTACTTC. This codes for CASSPTSYEQYF.

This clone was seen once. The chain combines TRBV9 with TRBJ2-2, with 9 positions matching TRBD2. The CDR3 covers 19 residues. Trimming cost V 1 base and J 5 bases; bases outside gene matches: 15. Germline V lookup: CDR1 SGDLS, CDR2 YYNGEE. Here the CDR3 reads CASSVSPNSGSIPTGELFF. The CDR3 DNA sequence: TGTGCCAGCAGCGTATCCCCGAATAGCGGGAGCATACCGACCGGGGAGCTGTTTTTT.

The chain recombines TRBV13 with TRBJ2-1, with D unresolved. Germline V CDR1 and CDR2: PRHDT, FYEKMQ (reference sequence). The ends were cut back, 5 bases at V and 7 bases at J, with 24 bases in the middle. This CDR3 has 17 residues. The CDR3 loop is CASSQALTALFRNEQFF. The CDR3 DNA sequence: TGTGCCAGCAGCCAAGCCCTGACTGCTCTGTTTCGGAATGAGCAGTTCTTC.

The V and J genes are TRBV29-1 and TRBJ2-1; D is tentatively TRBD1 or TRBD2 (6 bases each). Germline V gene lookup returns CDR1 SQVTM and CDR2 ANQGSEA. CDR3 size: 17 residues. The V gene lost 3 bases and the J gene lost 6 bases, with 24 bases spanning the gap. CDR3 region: CSVEEGEGALTLNEQFF. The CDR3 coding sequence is TGCAGCGTTGAGGAGGGGGAAGGGGCTTTAACCCTCAATGAGCAGTTCTTC.

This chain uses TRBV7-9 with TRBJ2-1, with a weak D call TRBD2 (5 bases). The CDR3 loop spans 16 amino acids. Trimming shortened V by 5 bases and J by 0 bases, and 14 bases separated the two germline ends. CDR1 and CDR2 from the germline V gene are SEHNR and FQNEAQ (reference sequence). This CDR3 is CASSPFGVSSYNEQFF. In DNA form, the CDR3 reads TGTGCCAGCAGCCCCTTCGGGGTGAGCTCCTACAATGAGCAGTTCTTC.

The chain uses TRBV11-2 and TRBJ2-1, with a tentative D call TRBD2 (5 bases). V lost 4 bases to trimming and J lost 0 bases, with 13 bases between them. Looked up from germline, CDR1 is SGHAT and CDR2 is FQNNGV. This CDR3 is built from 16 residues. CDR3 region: CASSYSSSSSYNEQFF. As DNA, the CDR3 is TGTGCCAGCAGCTACTCTAGCAGTAGCTCCTACAATGAGCAGTTCTTC.

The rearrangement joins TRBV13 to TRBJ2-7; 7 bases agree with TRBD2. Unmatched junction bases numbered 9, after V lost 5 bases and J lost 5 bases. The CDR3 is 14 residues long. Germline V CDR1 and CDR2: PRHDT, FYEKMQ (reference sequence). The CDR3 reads CASSAFMGGHEQYF. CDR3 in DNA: TGTGCCAGCAGCGCTTTCATGGGAGGGCACGAGCAGTACTTC.

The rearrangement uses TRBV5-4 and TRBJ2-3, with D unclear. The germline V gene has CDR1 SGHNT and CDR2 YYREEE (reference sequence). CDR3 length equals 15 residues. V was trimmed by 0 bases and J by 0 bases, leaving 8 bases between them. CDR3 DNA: TGTGCCAGCAGCTTGGGTTGGTCTAGCACAGATACGCAGTATTTT. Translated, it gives CASSLGWSSTDTQYF.

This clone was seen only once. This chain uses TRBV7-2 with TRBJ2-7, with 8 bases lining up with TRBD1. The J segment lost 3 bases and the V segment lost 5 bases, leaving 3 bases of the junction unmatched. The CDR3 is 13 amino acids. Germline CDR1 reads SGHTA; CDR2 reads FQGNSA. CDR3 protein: CASSGQGLYEQYF. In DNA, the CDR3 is TGTGCCAGCAGCGGACAGGGTCTCTACGAGCAGTACTTC.

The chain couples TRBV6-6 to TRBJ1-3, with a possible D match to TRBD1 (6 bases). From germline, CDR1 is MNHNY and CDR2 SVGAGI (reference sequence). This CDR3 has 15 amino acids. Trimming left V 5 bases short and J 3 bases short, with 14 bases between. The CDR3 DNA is TGTGCCAGCAGTCCCCGGGGGGCTCGTGGAAACACCATATATTTT. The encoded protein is CASSPRGARGNTIYF.